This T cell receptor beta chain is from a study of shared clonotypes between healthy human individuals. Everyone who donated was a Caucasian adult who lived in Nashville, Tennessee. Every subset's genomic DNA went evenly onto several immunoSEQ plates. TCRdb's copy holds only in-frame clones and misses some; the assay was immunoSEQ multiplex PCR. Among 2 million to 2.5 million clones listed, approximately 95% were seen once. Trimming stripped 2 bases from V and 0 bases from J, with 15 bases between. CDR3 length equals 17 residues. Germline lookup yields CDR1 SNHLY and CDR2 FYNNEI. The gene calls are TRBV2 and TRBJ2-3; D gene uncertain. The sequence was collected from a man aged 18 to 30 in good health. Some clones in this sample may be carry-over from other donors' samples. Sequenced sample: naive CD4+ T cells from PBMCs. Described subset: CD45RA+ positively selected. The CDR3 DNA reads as TGTGCCAGCAGTGAAAAATGGGGAACCTACAGCACAGATACGCAGTATTTT. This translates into CASSEKWGTYSTDTQYF.